Listed below are T cell receptor beta chains from one sample, sequenced in a study of blood T cell repertoires in COVID-19. Generated by immunoSEQ multiplex PCR, the TCRdb table keeps only in-frame clones and is missing some. The sample records approximately 150,000 clones, 65% to 80% being singletons. Material for sequencing was peripheral blood. The receptors shown here come from a man aged 55 to 69 with acute or convalescent COVID-19. Both conserved end residues are part of each CDR3. D genes are given only for firm matches. The size entry is marked missing in some rows and otherwise reads once, few, many or a size class.

clone_size: once; d_call: .; j_call: TRBJ2-3; v_call: TRBV6-4; cdr3_nt: TGTGCCAGCAGTGACCAGAGAGGTGATACGCAGTATTTT; cdr3_aa: CASSDQRGDTQYF
clone_size: .; d_call: .; j_call: TRBJ2-7; v_call: TRBV11-3; cdr3_nt: TGTGCCAGCAGCGGGCCGGACTCCTACGAGCAGTACTTC; cdr3_aa: CASSGPDSYEQYF
clone_size: .; d_call: TRBD2; j_call: TRBJ2-1; v_call: TRBV6-2/TRBV6-3; cdr3_nt: TGTGCCAGCAGTTATGGGCTAGCGGGATCACTAAACCTTTCCTACAATGAGCAGTTCTTC; cdr3_aa: CASSYGLAGSLNLSYNEQFF
clone_size: .; d_call: .; j_call: TRBJ2-2; v_call: TRBV6-5; cdr3_nt: TGTGCCAGCACCAGGAACACCGGGGAGCTGTTTTTT; cdr3_aa: CASTRNTGELFF
clone_size: .; d_call: .; j_call: TRBJ2-2; v_call: TRBV7-9; cdr3_nt: TGTGCCAGCAGCCCCACTGGCGGGGCGCTGGCGGCCGGGGAGCTGTTTTTT; cdr3_aa: CASSPTGGALAAGELFF
clone_size: .; d_call: .; j_call: TRBJ1-1; v_call: TRBV24-1; cdr3_nt: TGTGCCACCAGTGGGCAGGGGTTGAGCACTGAAGCTTTCTTT; cdr3_aa: CATSGQGLSTEAFF
clone_size: .; d_call: TRBD1; j_call: TRBJ2-7; v_call: TRBV7-9; cdr3_nt: TGTGCCAGCAGCCCGTGGACAGGGTACGAGCAGTACTTC; cdr3_aa: CASSPWTGYEQYF
clone_size: .; d_call: TRBD2; j_call: TRBJ2-1; v_call: TRBV5-6; cdr3_nt: TGTGCCAGCAGCTTGGATACCGGGACTAGTAAAATCAATGAGCAGTTCTTC; cdr3_aa: CASSLDTGTSKINEQFF
clone_size: .; d_call: TRBD2; j_call: TRBJ2-2; v_call: TRBV5-1; cdr3_nt: TGCGCCAGCAGCTTGGGCGGGAGTAATACCGGGGAGCTGTTTTTT; cdr3_aa: CASSLGGSNTGELFF
clone_size: few; d_call: .; j_call: TRBJ2-7; v_call: TRBV6-5; cdr3_nt: TGTGCCAGCAGTTCGCCGGTCTCCTACGAGCAGTACTTC; cdr3_aa: CASSSPVSYEQYF
clone_size: .; d_call: .; j_call: TRBJ2-4; v_call: TRBV28; cdr3_nt: TGTGCCAGCAGTCGACAGATAGAAAACATTCAGTACTTC; cdr3_aa: CASSRQIENIQYF
clone_size: .; d_call: .; j_call: TRBJ1-2; v_call: TRBV6-2/TRBV6-3; cdr3_nt: TGTGCCAGCAGCCCCAGGGCTGGCTACACCTTC; cdr3_aa: CASSPRAGYTF
clone_size: .; d_call: TRBD1; j_call: TRBJ1-3; v_call: TRBV19; cdr3_nt: TGTGCCAGTAGCGACCAGGGGGGTTCTTCTGGAAACACCATATATTTT; cdr3_aa: CASSDQGGSSGNTIYF
clone_size: once; d_call: TRBD2; j_call: TRBJ2-1; v_call: TRBV5-4; cdr3_nt: TGTGCCAGCAGCTTGTCCCTTGGGGCTAGCGGGATTTACAATGAGCAGTTCTTC; cdr3_aa: CASSLSLGASGIYNEQFF
clone_size: few; d_call: .; j_call: TRBJ1-5; v_call: TRBV4-2; cdr3_nt: TGTGCCAGCAGCCAAGAACTGCTAGGGGGTGCTGGCAATCAGCCCCAGCATTTT; cdr3_aa: CASSQELLGGAGNQPQHF
clone_size: .; d_call: TRBD2; j_call: TRBJ2-1; v_call: TRBV4-1; cdr3_nt: TGCGCCAGCAGCCAAGACCTAGCGGGTAGATTCAATGAGCAGTTCTTC; cdr3_aa: CASSQDLAGRFNEQFF
clone_size: .; d_call: TRBD1; j_call: TRBJ1-2; v_call: TRBV7-9; cdr3_nt: TGTGCCAGCAGCGGACAGGGGATAGTAGGTGGCTACACCTTC; cdr3_aa: CASSGQGIVGGYTF
clone_size: .; d_call: TRBD2; j_call: TRBJ2-7; v_call: TRBV28; cdr3_nt: TGTGCCAGCAGTGGGACTAGCGGGAGATACGAGCAGTACTTC; cdr3_aa: CASSGTSGRYEQYF
clone_size: .; d_call: .; j_call: TRBJ1-3; v_call: TRBV5-1; cdr3_nt: TGCGCCAGCAGCCCTACCCCAATGGCTGGAAACACCATATATTTT; cdr3_aa: CASSPTPMAGNTIYF
clone_size: once; d_call: .; j_call: TRBJ2-5; v_call: TRBV5-1; cdr3_nt: TGCGCCAGCAGCTTGGGGCAGTTCCAAGAGACCCAGTACTTC; cdr3_aa: CASSLGQFQETQYF
clone_size: .; d_call: .; j_call: TRBJ1-5; v_call: TRBV19; cdr3_nt: TGTGCCAGTAGCTACACAGGGCCCCAGCATTTT; cdr3_aa: CASSYTGPQHF
clone_size: .; d_call: TRBD2; j_call: TRBJ2-3; v_call: TRBV28; cdr3_nt: TGTGCCAGCAGGCTAGCGGGAGGGGATACGCAGTATTTT; cdr3_aa: CASRLAGGDTQYF
clone_size: .; d_call: .; j_call: TRBJ1-6; v_call: TRBV7-2; cdr3_nt: TGTGCCAGCAGTAAAAGCACCCCTTCTAATTCACCCCTCCACTTT; cdr3_aa: CASSKSTPSNSPLHF
clone_size: .; d_call: .; j_call: TRBJ1-1; v_call: TRBV30; cdr3_nt: TGTGCCTGGAGGCTGGGCCTGAACACTGAAGCTTTCTTT; cdr3_aa: CAWRLGLNTEAFF
clone_size: once; d_call: .; j_call: TRBJ2-3; v_call: TRBV24-1; cdr3_nt: TGTGCCGGAAGAGGCCCCCTAAGCACAGATACGCAGTATTTT; cdr3_aa: CAGRGPLSTDTQYF
clone_size: .; d_call: .; j_call: TRBJ2-3; v_call: TRBV11-3; cdr3_nt: TGTGCCAGCAGCCCCTCGGCGGTAGGGGGTGGCACAGATACGCAGTATTTT; cdr3_aa: CASSPSAVGGGTDTQYF
clone_size: few; d_call: TRBD1; j_call: TRBJ2-7; v_call: TRBV4-1; cdr3_nt: TGCGCCAGCAGCCCCCGACCGACAGGGGTGAAGTACTTC; cdr3_aa: CASSPRPTGVKYF
clone_size: .; d_call: .; j_call: TRBJ1-5; v_call: TRBV30; cdr3_nt: TGTGCCTGGAGCGGGACCGGGGGTCAGCCCCAGCATTTT; cdr3_aa: CAWSGTGGQPQHF
clone_size: .; d_call: TRBD2; j_call: TRBJ2-1; v_call: TRBV7-9; cdr3_nt: TGTGCCAGCAGCGGAGGGACTAGCGGCTCCTACAATGAGCAGTTCTTC; cdr3_aa: CASSGGTSGSYNEQFF
clone_size: .; d_call: TRBD2; j_call: TRBJ2-2; v_call: TRBV18; cdr3_nt: TGTGCCAGCGTGCCCCGACTAGCGGGAGACCCCGGGGAGCTGTTTTTT; cdr3_aa: CASVPRLAGDPGELFF
clone_size: few; d_call: TRBD1; j_call: TRBJ2-1; v_call: TRBV5-1; cdr3_nt: TGCGCCAGCAGCTATGACAGGGGCCAATACAATGAGCAGTTCTTC; cdr3_aa: CASSYDRGQYNEQFF
clone_size: .; d_call: TRBD2; j_call: TRBJ2-5; v_call: TRBV18; cdr3_nt: TGTGCCAGCTCACCACTCGGACTAGCGGGAGTAGAGACCCAGTACTTC; cdr3_aa: CASSPLGLAGVETQYF
clone_size: once; d_call: TRBD1; j_call: TRBJ2-1; v_call: TRBV7-2; cdr3_nt: TGTGCCAGCAGCTTCACAGGGGGTAACAATGAGCAGTTCTTC; cdr3_aa: CASSFTGGNNEQFF
clone_size: .; d_call: TRBD1; j_call: TRBJ1-2; v_call: TRBV5-1; cdr3_nt: TGCGCCAGCAGCTCAGACAGGGGGCTGAGGGGCTACACCTTC; cdr3_aa: CASSSDRGLRGYTF
clone_size: .; d_call: .; j_call: TRBJ2-1; v_call: TRBV5-1; cdr3_nt: TGCGCCAGCAGCTCTGGGCAATCATCTAATGAGCAGTTCTTC; cdr3_aa: CASSSGQSSNEQFF
clone_size: .; d_call: TRBD2; j_call: TRBJ2-7; v_call: TRBV12-5; cdr3_nt: TGTGCTAGTGGTTTGTACGGCGGGAGCTACGAGCAGTACTTC; cdr3_aa: CASGLYGGSYEQYF
clone_size: .; d_call: TRBD1; j_call: TRBJ1-4; v_call: TRBV5-1; cdr3_nt: TGCGCCAGCAGCCCCGAACCCGACAGGGACGAACTGTTTTTT; cdr3_aa: CASSPEPDRDELFF
clone_size: .; d_call: .; j_call: TRBJ2-2; v_call: TRBV2; cdr3_nt: TGTGCCAGCAGTTCTCCCTTCGCGAACACCGGGGAGCTGTTTTTT; cdr3_aa: CASSSPFANTGELFF
clone_size: .; d_call: .; j_call: TRBJ1-4; v_call: TRBV30; cdr3_nt: TGTGCCTGGAGTGATGACTCAACTAATGAAAAACTGTTTTTT; cdr3_aa: CAWSDDSTNEKLFF
clone_size: .; d_call: TRBD1; j_call: TRBJ1-2; v_call: TRBV29-1; cdr3_nt: TGCAGCGCCTTGGGACAGGGGGCGCGTGGCTACACCTTC; cdr3_aa: CSALGQGARGYTF
clone_size: once; d_call: .; j_call: TRBJ2-3; v_call: TRBV28; cdr3_nt: TGTGCCAGCAGCAGTGGCTCAGATACGCAGTATTTT; cdr3_aa: CASSSGSDTQYF
clone_size: .; d_call: .; j_call: TRBJ2-1; v_call: TRBV3-1/TRBV3-2; cdr3_nt: TGTGCCAGCAGCCAAGATACGGTGGCAGGGTACAATGAGCAGTTCTTC; cdr3_aa: CASSQDTVAGYNEQFF
clone_size: .; d_call: TRBD2; j_call: TRBJ2-1; v_call: TRBV6-5; cdr3_nt: TGTGCCAGCAGTCCGGGACTAAGCTCCTACAATGAGCAGTTCTTC; cdr3_aa: CASSPGLSSYNEQFF
clone_size: once; d_call: .; j_call: TRBJ2-7; v_call: TRBV5-1; cdr3_nt: TGCGCCAGCAGCTTTCTAGACAGGTCTTACGAGCAGTACTTC; cdr3_aa: CASSFLDRSYEQYF
clone_size: .; d_call: .; j_call: TRBJ1-2; v_call: TRBV14; cdr3_nt: TGTGCCAGCAGCCAGGGGAGGTATGGCTACACCTTC; cdr3_aa: CASSQGRYGYTF
clone_size: .; d_call: .; j_call: TRBJ2-3; v_call: TRBV3-1/TRBV3-2; cdr3_nt: TGTGCCAGCAGACAGGGTACTACAGATACGCAGTATTTT; cdr3_aa: CASRQGTTDTQYF
clone_size: .; d_call: TRBD2; j_call: TRBJ2-2; v_call: TRBV5-1; cdr3_nt: TGCGCCAGCAGCTCTAGCGGGAGGGCCGGGGAGCTGTTTTTT; cdr3_aa: CASSSSGRAGELFF
clone_size: .; d_call: TRBD2; j_call: TRBJ2-1; v_call: TRBV5-8; cdr3_nt: TGTGCCAGCAGCTTAACTAGCGGCTACAATGAGCAGTTCTTC; cdr3_aa: CASSLTSGYNEQFF
clone_size: once; d_call: .; j_call: TRBJ1-5; v_call: TRBV6-5; cdr3_nt: TGTGCCAGCAGATTCCAGGGCTCCAATCAGCCCCAGCATTTT; cdr3_aa: CASRFQGSNQPQHF
clone_size: .; d_call: TRBD2; j_call: TRBJ2-1; v_call: TRBV5-1; cdr3_nt: TGCGCCAGCAGCCAAGGGACTAGCGGTAGTAATGAGCAGTTCTTC; cdr3_aa: CASSQGTSGSNEQFF
clone_size: .; d_call: TRBD1; j_call: TRBJ1-2; v_call: TRBV19; cdr3_nt: TGTGCCAGTAGTATAGCCACCGACAGGGTTGGGGGCTACACCTTC; cdr3_aa: CASSIATDRVGGYTF
clone_size: .; d_call: .; j_call: TRBJ2-7; v_call: TRBV5-4; cdr3_nt: TGTGCCAGCAGCTTGGACAGATCCTACGAGCAGTACTTC; cdr3_aa: CASSLDRSYEQYF
clone_size: .; d_call: .; j_call: TRBJ2-1; v_call: TRBV7-9; cdr3_nt: TGTGCCAGCAGCTTGTTTCCGGATGAGCAGTTCTTC; cdr3_aa: CASSLFPDEQFF
clone_size: .; d_call: .; j_call: TRBJ2-7; v_call: TRBV11-2; cdr3_nt: TGTGCCAGCAGCTTAGGTCGGGAGCGGTACGAGCAGTACTTC; cdr3_aa: CASSLGRERYEQYF
clone_size: many; d_call: TRBD1; j_call: TRBJ2-2; v_call: TRBV2; cdr3_nt: TGTGCCAGCAGTACCGGGACAGGGAACACCGGGGAGCTGTTTTTT; cdr3_aa: CASSTGTGNTGELFF
clone_size: .; d_call: .; j_call: TRBJ2-3; v_call: TRBV11-2; cdr3_nt: TGTGCCAGCAGCTTTAACACAGATACGCAGTATTTT; cdr3_aa: CASSFNTDTQYF
clone_size: .; d_call: TRBD2; j_call: TRBJ2-5; v_call: TRBV27; cdr3_nt: TGTGCCAGCAGCCTCTCGCGGGGGTACCAAGAGACCCAGTACTTC; cdr3_aa: CASSLSRGYQETQYF